A selection of T cell receptor beta chains follows, all from one sample in a study of radiation and T cells in renal cell carcinoma. This table comes from immunoSEQ multiplex PCR, and its TCRdb copy is limited to in-frame clones, with some not included. The sample lists around 180,000 clones, about 87% occurring once. The sequences come from blood, collected from a patient whose treatment included radiotherapy and nephrectomy. Source of these receptors: a woman aged 50 to 65 with renal cell carcinoma. CDR3s include the opening cysteine and the closing phenylalanine or tryptophan. The order of the fields is V gene, D gene, clone size, J gene, CDR3 DNA, CDR3 protein. A D gene is named only where the DNA matches it firmly. Some rows mark clone size as missing; the rest say once, few, many or name a class of expanded clone.

v_call: TRBV9
d_call: -
clone_size: -
j_call: TRBJ2-5
cdr3_nt: TGTGCCAGCAGCGTAGAAGGAGGGAAGGAGACCCAGTACTTC
cdr3_aa: CASSVEGGKETQYF

v_call: TRBV30
d_call: -
clone_size: -
j_call: TRBJ1-4
cdr3_nt: TGTGCCTGGAGCAGGCAGGGTCGCGAAAAACTGTTTTTT
cdr3_aa: CAWSRQGREKLFF

v_call: TRBV7-9
d_call: TRBD1
clone_size: -
j_call: TRBJ1-4
cdr3_nt: TGTGCCAGCAGCTGGGGGGACAGGGGATCGGAAAAACTGTTTTTT
cdr3_aa: CASSWGDRGSEKLFF

v_call: TRBV7-9
d_call: TRBD1
clone_size: -
j_call: TRBJ1-6
cdr3_nt: TGTGCCAGCAGCTTAGGGGGACAGGGGCGATCACCCCTCCACTTT
cdr3_aa: CASSLGGQGRSPLHF

v_call: TRBV7-9
d_call: -
clone_size: -
j_call: TRBJ2-7
cdr3_nt: TGTGCCAGCAGCCCTCATTTTGGGGGCTCCTACGAGCAGTACTTC
cdr3_aa: CASSPHFGGSYEQYF

v_call: TRBV7-8
d_call: -
clone_size: -
j_call: TRBJ2-3
cdr3_nt: TGTGCCAGCAGCTTCGGTTTACGAAGGACCCTCACAGATACGCAGTATTTT
cdr3_aa: CASSFGLRRTLTDTQYF

v_call: TRBV7-8
d_call: -
clone_size: -
j_call: TRBJ1-1
cdr3_nt: TGTGCCAGCAGCTTAGAGCACCGGCCGGGAACTGAAGCTTTCTTT
cdr3_aa: CASSLEHRPGTEAFF

v_call: TRBV5-1
d_call: TRBD2
clone_size: -
j_call: TRBJ2-5
cdr3_nt: TGCGCCAGCAGCGCTGGACTTGTAGCGGGGGGCAGCGGGGAGACCCAGTACTTC
cdr3_aa: CASSAGLVAGGSGETQYF

v_call: TRBV7-9
d_call: -
clone_size: -
j_call: TRBJ2-3
cdr3_nt: TGTGCCAGCAGCCTATTCAACTACCCGGATACGCAGTATTTT
cdr3_aa: CASSLFNYPDTQYF

v_call: TRBV2
d_call: -
clone_size: -
j_call: TRBJ2-1
cdr3_nt: TGTGCCAGCAGTGAGGGGTTCTACAATGAGCAGTTCTTC
cdr3_aa: CASSEGFYNEQFF

v_call: TRBV11-2
d_call: TRBD2
clone_size: -
j_call: TRBJ2-7
cdr3_nt: TGTGCCAGCAGCTTAATGGCTAGCGGACGCTACGAGCAGTACTTC
cdr3_aa: CASSLMASGRYEQYF

v_call: TRBV7-9
d_call: -
clone_size: -
j_call: TRBJ2-4
cdr3_nt: TGTGCCAGCAGCTTAGACGTGGCATTAAACATTCAGTACTTC
cdr3_aa: CASSLDVALNIQYF

v_call: TRBV13
d_call: TRBD2
clone_size: -
j_call: TRBJ2-3
cdr3_nt: TGTGCCAGCAGCCCGATGGGACTAGTTACGCAGTATTTT
cdr3_aa: CASSPMGLVTQYF

v_call: TRBV11-2
d_call: TRBD2
clone_size: once
j_call: TRBJ2-2
cdr3_nt: TGTGCCAGCAGCCCGAGCGGGGGCGCAGGGACCGGGGAGCTGTTTTTT
cdr3_aa: CASSPSGGAGTGELFF

v_call: TRBV20-1
d_call: -
clone_size: -
j_call: TRBJ1-1
cdr3_nt: TGCAGTGCAGGGTTGAACACTGAAGCTTTCTTT
cdr3_aa: CSAGLNTEAFF

v_call: TRBV11-2
d_call: -
clone_size: few
j_call: TRBJ2-6
cdr3_nt: TGTGCCAGCAGCTTAGGCTCTGGGGCCAACGTCCTGACTTTC
cdr3_aa: CASSLGSGANVLTF

v_call: TRBV19
d_call: -
clone_size: -
j_call: TRBJ1-2
cdr3_nt: TGTGCCAGTAGTGCAGTCTATGGCTACACCTTC
cdr3_aa: CASSAVYGYTF

v_call: TRBV30
d_call: -
clone_size: once
j_call: TRBJ1-2
cdr3_nt: TGTGCGGGGAGTAGGGGGGGCGACTATGGCTACACCTTC
cdr3_aa: CAGSRGGDYGYTF

v_call: TRBV5-5
d_call: TRBD2
clone_size: -
j_call: TRBJ2-7
cdr3_nt: TGTGCCAGCAGCTTGGAACTAGCGGGGGGTTACGAGCAGTACTTC
cdr3_aa: CASSLELAGGYEQYF

v_call: TRBV7-8
d_call: -
clone_size: -
j_call: TRBJ1-2
cdr3_nt: TGTGCCAGCAGCACTGGGACCGCCTATGGCTACACCTTC
cdr3_aa: CASSTGTAYGYTF

v_call: TRBV6-6
d_call: -
clone_size: -
j_call: TRBJ1-3
cdr3_nt: TGTGCCAGCAGTACCCACGACCACGTCGGACACACCATATATTTT
cdr3_aa: CASSTHDHVGHTIYF

v_call: TRBV19
d_call: -
clone_size: once
j_call: TRBJ2-5
cdr3_nt: TGTGCCAGTAAAGAGAATTGGGGACAAGAGACCCAGTACTTC
cdr3_aa: CASKENWGQETQYF

v_call: TRBV6-1
d_call: TRBD2
clone_size: -
j_call: TRBJ2-5
cdr3_nt: TGTGCCAGCAGGCGGGGGGGCGGGGAGACCCAGTACTTC
cdr3_aa: CASRRGGGETQYF

v_call: TRBV5-1
d_call: TRBD1
clone_size: once
j_call: TRBJ2-7
cdr3_nt: TGCGCCAGCAGCAGCGGACAGGGAAGGGGTAACGAGCAGTACTTC
cdr3_aa: CASSSGQGRGNEQYF

v_call: TRBV6-1
d_call: -
clone_size: -
j_call: TRBJ1-4
cdr3_nt: TGTGCCAGCTTTCGACCCGGGCGGGCTAATGAAAAACTGTTTTTT
cdr3_aa: CASFRPGRANEKLFF

v_call: TRBV9
d_call: TRBD1
clone_size: -
j_call: TRBJ2-2
cdr3_nt: TGTGCCAGCAGCGTAGACGGCAGGGGGCCCGGGGAGCTGTTTTTT
cdr3_aa: CASSVDGRGPGELFF